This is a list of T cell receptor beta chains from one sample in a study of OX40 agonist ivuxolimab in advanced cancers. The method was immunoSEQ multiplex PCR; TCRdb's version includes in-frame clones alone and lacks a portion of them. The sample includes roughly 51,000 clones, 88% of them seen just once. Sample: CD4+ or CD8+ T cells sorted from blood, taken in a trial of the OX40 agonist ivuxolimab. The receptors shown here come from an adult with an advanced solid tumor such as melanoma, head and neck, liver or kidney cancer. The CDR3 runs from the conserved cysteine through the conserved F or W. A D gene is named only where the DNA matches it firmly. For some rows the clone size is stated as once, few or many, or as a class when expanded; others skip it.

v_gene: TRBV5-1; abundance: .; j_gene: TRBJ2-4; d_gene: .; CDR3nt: TGCGCCAGCAGGGAAAACATTCAGTACTTC; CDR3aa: CASRENIQYF
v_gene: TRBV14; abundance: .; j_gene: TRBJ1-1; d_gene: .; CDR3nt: TGTGCCAGCAGCCCTGTCTCGACAGTGAGCACTGAAGCTTTCTTT; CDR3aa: CASSPVSTVSTEAFF
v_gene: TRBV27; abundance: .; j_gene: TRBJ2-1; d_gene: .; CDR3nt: TGTGCCAGCAGCTGGCCCGGCGATGAGCAGTTCTTC; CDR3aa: CASSWPGDEQFF
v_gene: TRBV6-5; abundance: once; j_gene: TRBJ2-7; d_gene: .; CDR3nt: TGTGCCAGCAGTTCGCAGGAACCCTACGAGCAGTACTTC; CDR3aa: CASSSQEPYEQYF
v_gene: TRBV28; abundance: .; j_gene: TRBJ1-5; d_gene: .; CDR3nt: TGTGCCAGCAGTTTTACCTCTCTCAGGTATAGCAATCAGCCCCAGCATTTT; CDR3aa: CASSFTSLRYSNQPQHF
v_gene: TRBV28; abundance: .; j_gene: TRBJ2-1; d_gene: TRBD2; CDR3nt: TGTGCCAGCAGGGTGACTAGCGGGACGCACAATGAGCAGTTCTTC; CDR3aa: CASRVTSGTHNEQFF
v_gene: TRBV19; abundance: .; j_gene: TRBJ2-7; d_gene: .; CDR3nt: TGTGCCAGTAGTATTCGGGACGTCAGCTACGAGCAGTACTTC; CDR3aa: CASSIRDVSYEQYF
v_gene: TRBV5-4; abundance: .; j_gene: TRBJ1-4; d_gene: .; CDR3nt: TGTGCCAGCAGCTCCCGAGTCGGGGAGGTGTTTTTT; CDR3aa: CASSSRVGEVFF
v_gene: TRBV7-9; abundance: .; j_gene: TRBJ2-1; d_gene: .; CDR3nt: TGTGCCAGCAGCTTAGGCCGGGCTGAGCAGTTCTTC; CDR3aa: CASSLGRAEQFF
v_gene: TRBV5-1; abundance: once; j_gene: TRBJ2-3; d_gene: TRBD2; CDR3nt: TGCGCCAGCAGCTTGGCCGGGGGGTGGGATACGCAGTATTTT; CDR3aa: CASSLAGGWDTQYF
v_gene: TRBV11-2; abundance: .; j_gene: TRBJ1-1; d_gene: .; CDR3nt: TGTGCCAGCAGCTTTCCGGGGAGGGCGAACACTGAAGCTTTCTTT; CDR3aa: CASSFPGRANTEAFF
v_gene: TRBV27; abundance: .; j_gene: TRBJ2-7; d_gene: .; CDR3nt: TGTGCCAGCAACGAACCGGGGAGGGAGCAGTACTTC; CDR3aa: CASNEPGREQYF
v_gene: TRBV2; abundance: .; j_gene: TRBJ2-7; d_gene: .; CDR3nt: TGTGCCAGCGCCCCCCCCAGCATGATCGGCTACGAGCAGTACTTC; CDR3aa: CASAPPSMIGYEQYF
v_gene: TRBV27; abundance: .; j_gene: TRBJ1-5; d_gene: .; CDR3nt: TGTGCCAGCAGTTTTAACAATCAGCCCCAGCATTTT; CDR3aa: CASSFNNQPQHF
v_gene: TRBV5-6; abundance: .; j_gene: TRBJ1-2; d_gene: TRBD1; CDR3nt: TGTGCCAGCAGCTTGTGGCGGGACAGCAAAAACTATGGCTACACCTTC; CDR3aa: CASSLWRDSKNYGYTF
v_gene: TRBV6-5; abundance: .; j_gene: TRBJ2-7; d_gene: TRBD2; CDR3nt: TGTGCCAGCAGCCCGGGACTAGCGGCATCCTACGAGCAGTACTTC; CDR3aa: CASSPGLAASYEQYF
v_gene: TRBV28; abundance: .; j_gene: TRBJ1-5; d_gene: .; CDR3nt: TGTGCCAGCTACTTTCAGGGAAGCAATCAGCCCCAGCATTTT; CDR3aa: CASYFQGSNQPQHF
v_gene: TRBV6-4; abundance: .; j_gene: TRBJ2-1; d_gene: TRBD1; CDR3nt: TGTGCCAGCAGTGACTCAGGGGGCCCCTACAATGAGCAGTTCTTC; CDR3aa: CASSDSGGPYNEQFF